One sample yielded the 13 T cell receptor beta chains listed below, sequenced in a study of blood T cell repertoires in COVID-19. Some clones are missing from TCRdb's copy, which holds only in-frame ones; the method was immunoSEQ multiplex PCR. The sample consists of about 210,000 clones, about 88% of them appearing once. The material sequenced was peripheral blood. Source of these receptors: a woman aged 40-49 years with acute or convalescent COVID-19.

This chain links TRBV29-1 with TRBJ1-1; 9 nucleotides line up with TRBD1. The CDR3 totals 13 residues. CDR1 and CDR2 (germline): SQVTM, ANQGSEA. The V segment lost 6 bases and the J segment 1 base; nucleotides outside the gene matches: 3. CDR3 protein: CSVGTGRNTEAFF. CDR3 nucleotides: TGCAGCGTAGGGACAGGGAGGAACACTGAAGCTTTCTTT.

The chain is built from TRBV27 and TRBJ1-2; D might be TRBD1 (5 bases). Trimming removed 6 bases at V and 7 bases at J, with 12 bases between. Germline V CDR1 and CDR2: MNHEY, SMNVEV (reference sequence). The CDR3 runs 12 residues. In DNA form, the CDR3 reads TGTGCCAGCAGGAAGCGGGACGGTGGCTACACCTTC. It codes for CASRKRDGGYTF.

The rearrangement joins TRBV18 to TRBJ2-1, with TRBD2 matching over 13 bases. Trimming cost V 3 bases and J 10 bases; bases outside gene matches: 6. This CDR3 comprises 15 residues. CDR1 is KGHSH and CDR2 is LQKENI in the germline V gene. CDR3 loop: CASSPQLAGGEEQFF. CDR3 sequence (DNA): TGTGCCAGCTCACCTCAACTAGCGGGAGGGGAGGAGCAGTTCTTC.

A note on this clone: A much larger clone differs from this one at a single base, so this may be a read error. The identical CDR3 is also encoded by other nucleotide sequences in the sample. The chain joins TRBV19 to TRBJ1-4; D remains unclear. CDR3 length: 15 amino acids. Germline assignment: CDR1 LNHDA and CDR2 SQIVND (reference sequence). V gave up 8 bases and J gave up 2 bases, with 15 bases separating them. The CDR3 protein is CASLRQAGTNEKLFF. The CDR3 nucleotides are TGTGCCAGTCTAAGGCAGGCGGGTACTAATGAAAAACTGTTTTTT.

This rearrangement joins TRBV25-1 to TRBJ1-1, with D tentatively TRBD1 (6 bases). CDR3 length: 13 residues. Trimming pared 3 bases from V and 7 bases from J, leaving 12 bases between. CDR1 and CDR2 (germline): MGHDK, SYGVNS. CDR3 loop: CASSEYRGGEAFF. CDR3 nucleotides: TGTGCCAGCAGTGAGTATAGAGGGGGTGAAGCTTTCTTT. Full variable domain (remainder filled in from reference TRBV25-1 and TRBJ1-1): EADIYQTPRYLVIGTGKKITLECSQTMGHDKMYWYQQDPGMELHLIHYSYGVNSTEKGDLSSESTVSRIRTEHFPLTLESARPSHTSQYLCASSEYRGGEAFFGQGTRLTVV.

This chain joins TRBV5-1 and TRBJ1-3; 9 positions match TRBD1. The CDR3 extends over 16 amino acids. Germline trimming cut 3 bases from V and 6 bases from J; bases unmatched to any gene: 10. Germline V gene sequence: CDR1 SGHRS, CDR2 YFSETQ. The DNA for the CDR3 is TGCGCCAGCAGCTCGCGAGGGGACAGGGAGTCAAACACCATATATTTT. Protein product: CASSSRGDRESNTIYF.

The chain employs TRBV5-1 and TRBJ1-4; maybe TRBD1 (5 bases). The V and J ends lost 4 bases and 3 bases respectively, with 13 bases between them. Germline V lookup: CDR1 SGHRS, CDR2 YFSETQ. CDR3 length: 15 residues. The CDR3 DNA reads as TGCGCCAGCAGCGACCAGGGCTCCCCTAATGAAAAACTGTTTTTT. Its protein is CASSDQGSPNEKLFF.

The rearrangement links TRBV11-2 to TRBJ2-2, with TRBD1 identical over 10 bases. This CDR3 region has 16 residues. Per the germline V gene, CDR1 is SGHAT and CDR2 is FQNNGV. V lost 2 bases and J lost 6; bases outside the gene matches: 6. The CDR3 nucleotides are TGTGCCAGCAGCTTACTGGGACAGGGGCACGCCGGGGAGCTGTTTTTT. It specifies CASSLLGQGHAGELFF.

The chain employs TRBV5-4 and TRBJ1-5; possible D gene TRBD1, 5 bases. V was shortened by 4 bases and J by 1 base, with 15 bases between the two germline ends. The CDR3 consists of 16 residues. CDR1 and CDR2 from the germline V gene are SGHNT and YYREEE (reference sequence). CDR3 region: CASSRNRRGSNQPQHF. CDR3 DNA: TGTGCCAGCAGCCGCAACAGGCGGGGGAGCAATCAGCCCCAGCATTTT. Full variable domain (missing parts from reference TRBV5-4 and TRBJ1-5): ETGVTQSPTHLIKTRGQQVTLRCSSQSGHNTVSWYQQALGQGPQFIFQYYREEENGRGNFPPRFSGLQFPNYSSELNVNALELDDSALYLCASSRNRRGSNQPQHFGDGTRLSIL.

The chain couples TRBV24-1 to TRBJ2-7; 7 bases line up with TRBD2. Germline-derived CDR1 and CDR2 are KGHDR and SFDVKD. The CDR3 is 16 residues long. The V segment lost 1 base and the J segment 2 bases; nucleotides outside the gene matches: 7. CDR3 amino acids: CATSDFMGRGAYEQYV. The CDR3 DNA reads TGTGCCACCAGTGATTTCATGGGGAGGGGAGCCTACGAGCAGTACGTC.

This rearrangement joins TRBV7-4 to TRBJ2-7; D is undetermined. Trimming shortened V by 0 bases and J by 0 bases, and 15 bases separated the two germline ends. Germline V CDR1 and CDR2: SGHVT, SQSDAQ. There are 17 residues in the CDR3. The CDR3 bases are TGTGCCAGCAGCTTAGCTTTAGACTCTCGAGCCTCCTACGAGCAGTACGTC. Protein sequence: CASSLALDSRASYEQYV.

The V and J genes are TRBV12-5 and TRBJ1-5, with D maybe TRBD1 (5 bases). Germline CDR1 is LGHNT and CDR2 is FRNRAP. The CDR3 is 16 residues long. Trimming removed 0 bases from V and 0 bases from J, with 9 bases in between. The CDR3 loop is CASGLVGEYSNQPQHF. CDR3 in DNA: TGTGCTAGTGGTTTGGTAGGGGAATATAGCAATCAGCCCCAGCATTTT.

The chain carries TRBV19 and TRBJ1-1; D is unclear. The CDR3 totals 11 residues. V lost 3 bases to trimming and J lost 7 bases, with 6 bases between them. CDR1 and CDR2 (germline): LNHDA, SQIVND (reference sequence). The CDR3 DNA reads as TGTGCCAGTAGTATGCGGGATGAAGCTTTCTTT. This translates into CASSMRDEAFF.